Listed below are T cell receptor beta chains from one sample, sequenced in a study of PD-1 blockade in classical Hodgkin lymphoma. Method: immunoSEQ multiplex PCR; TCRdb's copy keeps in-frame clones and lacks some. The sample holds about 47,000 clones, around 80% seen once. This specimen consisted of peripheral blood mononuclear cells (PBMCs), obtained before the fourth cycle of nivolumab. The receptors were sampled from a human donor with classical Hodgkin lymphoma. Each CDR3 is given without its conserved first and last residue.

j_gene	v_gene	CDR3aa
TRBJ1-2	TRBV29-1	SAGSGWRTDGYT
TRBJ2-5	TRBV2	ASSGRGMVGETQY
TRBJ1-4	TRBV7-9	ASSLGQGEDVENEKLF
TRBJ1-2	TRBV5-8	ASSLRSYGYT
TRBJ1-1	TRBV5-1	ASIGGAEAF
TRBJ1-2	TRBV6-5	ASSYSQVSVFYGYT
TRBJ1-1	TRBV25-1	ASRPDRGITEAF
TRBJ1-5	TRBV6-1	ASSEPLWTESPYSNQPQH
TRBJ2-1	TRBV10-2	ASVTAYNEQF
TRBJ2-7	TRBV5-4	ASSDSGRSTYEQY
TRBJ1-4	TRBV7-2	ASSLGGYEKLF
TRBJ1-5	TRBV28	ASRLGNQPQH
TRBJ1-1	TRBV29-1	SVEGGHRGAEAF
TRBJ1-1	TRBV6-5	ASSYDTEAF
TRBJ2-1	TRBV11-1	ASSLRWQGTNEQF
TRBJ1-2	TRBV19	ASSTRTGYYGYT
TRBJ2-3	TRBV6-6	AMGSDTQY
TRBJ1-2	TRBV30	AWSYQVPGGNYGYT
TRBJ2-7	TRBV18	ASSPRGGGEGYEQY
TRBJ2-5	TRBV18	ASSDDLMVETQY
TRBJ1-2	TRBV27	ASSPAGDHGYT
TRBJ2-1	TRBV5-1	ASSLDQGGYNEQF
TRBJ2-2	TRBV6-5	ASSLTRFAGELF
TRBJ1-2	TRBV28	ASSLGTGGSYGYT
TRBJ1-4	TRBV6-6	ASSPGQGAMHEKLF
TRBJ2-1	TRBV10-3	AISINRGEQF
TRBJ2-1	TRBV4-1	ASSQGPGLAGGSSYNEQF
TRBJ2-2	TRBV19	ASSIKVLSGELF
TRBJ1-1	TRBV28	ASSFRDLIPEAF
TRBJ2-7	TRBV11-2	ASSLEVRGIYEQY
TRBJ2-6	TRBV5-1	ASSDDRGHGANVLT
TRBJ1-1	TRBV10-3	AIKGEGMGEAF
TRBJ2-7	TRBV28	ASIRRGVSSYEQY
TRBJ1-2	TRBV11-2	ASSPGQMAGYT
TRBJ2-3	TRBV28	ASSLVRALSSTDTQY